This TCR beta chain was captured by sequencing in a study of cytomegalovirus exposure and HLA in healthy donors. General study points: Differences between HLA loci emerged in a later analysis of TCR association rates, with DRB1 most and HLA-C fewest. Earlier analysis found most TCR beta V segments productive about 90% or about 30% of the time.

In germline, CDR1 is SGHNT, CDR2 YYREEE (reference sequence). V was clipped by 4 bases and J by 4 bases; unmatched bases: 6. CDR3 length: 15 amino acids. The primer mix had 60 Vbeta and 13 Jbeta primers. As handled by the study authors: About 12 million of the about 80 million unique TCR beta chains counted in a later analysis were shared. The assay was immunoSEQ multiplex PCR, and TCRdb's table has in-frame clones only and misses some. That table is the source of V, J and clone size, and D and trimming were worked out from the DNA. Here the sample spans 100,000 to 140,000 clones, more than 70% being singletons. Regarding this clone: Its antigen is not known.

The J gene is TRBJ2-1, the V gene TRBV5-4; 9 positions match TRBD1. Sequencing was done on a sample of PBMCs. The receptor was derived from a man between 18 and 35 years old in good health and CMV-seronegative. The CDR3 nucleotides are TGTGCCAGCAGCCCGGGACAGGGAATGTACAATGAGCAGTTCTTC. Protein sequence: CASSPGQGMYNEQFF. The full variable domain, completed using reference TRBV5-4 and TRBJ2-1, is ETGVTQSPTHLIKTRGQQVTLRCSSQSGHNTVSWYQQALGQGPQFIFQYYREEENGRGNFPPRFSGLQFPNYSSELNVNALELDDSALYLCASSPGQGMYNEQFFGPGTRLTVL.